The sequence of this T cell receptor (beta chain) was determined in a study of tumor-infiltrating lymphocytes in primary liver carcinoma (dated 2017 in TCRdb). As for the study more broadly: Of the five patients, three men and two women aged 30 to 69 years, four had hepatocellular carcinoma and one had combined HCC and intrahepatic cholangiocarcinoma. To link TCRbeta repertoire diversity to the local molecular phenotype, the 20 to 30 tumor region samples were profiled with Agilent mRNA microarrays. The tumors of the five patients were staged as T1-T3 N0M0, with maximum diameters ranging from roughly 4.2 to 11 cm. Roughly 3.65 to 7.5 million productive TCRbeta reads were obtained per sample, and no significant difference in read depth was found between tissue types. A total of 35 specimens from 5 patients underwent TCRbeta repertoire sequencing, comprising approximately 25 tumor regions, 5 adjacent noncancerous liver tissues and 5 peripheral blood samples. High reproducibility was observed for the technical replicate repertoires, with mean shared-clone rates approximately 0.9 and correlation coefficients above 0.98. The study combined TCRbeta repertoire sequencing, expression microarrays and whole-exome sequencing across five regions of each liver tumor, with adjacent normal tissue and blood.

Comment on this clonotype: What this receptor recognizes is not known. No base qualities exist here, and no much larger clone lies one base off it.

The paper's findings and limits, for the study overall: Pairs of tumor regions showed greater repertoire overlap (mean about 36%) than tumor-adjacent pairs (roughly 17%) or tumor-blood pairs (about 14%), which is consistent with antigen-driven expansion. Only about 7.5-24% of top clones were present in all five regions of a tumor, suggesting spatial heterogeneity of tumor-infiltrating T cells. Because only the TCR beta chain was sequenced and unpaired alpha chains were not captured, true repertoire diversity is likely underestimated. Bulk unsorted samples precluded comparing CD4+ and CD8+ T cell repertoires. The study included only a few patients, and the authors note findings should be validated in a larger study. The top 250 clones accounted for a significantly greater share of the repertoire in tumors than in blood (p = 0.039).

Starting from about 500 ng total RNA, TCRbeta-specific cDNA was produced by reverse transcription with a constant-region primer and ProtoScript II reverse transcriptase. TCRbeta libraries were built with three nested multiplex PCR rounds, a slightly modified ARM-PCR procedure. Each of the first two PCR rounds ran for around 9 cycles and used multiplex TRBV1-TRBV30 forward primers together with a Cbeta reverse primer. Sample barcodes and Illumina adapters were attached in a final 25-cycle PCR using Deep VentR polymerase. Amplicons of 200-500 bp were gel-purified with a QIAquick gel extraction kit before sequencing. The TCRbeta amplicons were sequenced with 250-bp paired-end reads on an Illumina HiSeq 2500. For the original study's pipeline: Quality trimming of reads was performed with Trimmomatic v0.33, and paired reads were merged with FLASH v1.2.11 so that full CDR3 sequences could be recovered. V, D and J germline segments were assigned to the rearranged TCRbeta sequences by MiGEC v1.2.1b. Clonotype statistics and Shannon-Wiener diversity indices were calculated with VDJtools v1.0.0. To reduce sampling bias, subsequent analyses other than the diversity analysis used only the 250 most abundant clonotypes in each sample. TCRdb cleaned the public reads at Q25 with fastp, built clones with MiXCR and kept in-frame beta chains. Each record represents a unique CDR3 protein, reported with the most common genes and DNA among its rows. TCRdb, not the original authors, processed these V and J calls. This sample has around 29,000 distinct CDR3 sequences in its table, and roughly four fifths of those were observed once. Approximately 40% of the sample is in the top ten clones.

Without any cell sorting, total RNA and DNA were co-extracted from approximately 22-30 mg of bulk tissue using the AllPrep DNA/RNA mini kit. Surgical resection was performed in China between late 2015 and early 2016 on about 5 patients with histopathologically diagnosed primary liver carcinoma. At the time of sampling, the patients had chronic HBV infection and had not received any treatment. Five spatially separated regions were sampled per tumor: superior, inferior, left-lateral and right-lateral poles, plus the tumor centre. Histology showed that every tumor sample contained more than 80% viable tumor cells. Pieces of fresh tumor and adjacent tissue were cut in half, with one half kept in RNAlater at -80 degrees C and the other half sent for histology. V is cut by 7 bases and J by 5 bases, and the space between the germline ends is 12 bases. Via the germline V gene, CDR1 is SGHDT and CDR2 YYEEEE. The CDR3 runs 12 amino acids, cysteine and phenylalanine included. The retained sequence is limited to the CDR3, 36 bases, with the frame set at the first base.

Recombination linked TRBV5-6 to TRBJ1-1; the D segment cannot be called with confidence. The sequencing sample was made of liver tumor tissue from sampling region 5. This specimen's cell subset or site label, per the study, means: tumor region T5, tumor centre. The TCR was taken from a man aged 40-55 years with primary liver carcinoma and hepatitis B virus infection. The CDR3 region reads CASDVRRTEAFF. The DNA reads TGTGCCAGCGACGTACGGAGGACTGAAGCTTTCTTT. The variable domain in full, with residues beyond the CDR3 obtained from the reference TRBV5-6 and TRBJ1-1 genes, is DAGVTQSPTHLIKTRGQQVTLRCSPKSGHDTVSWYQQALGQGPQFIFQYYEEEERQRGNFPDRFSGHQFPNYSSELNVNALLLGDSALYLCASDVRRTEAFFGQGTRLTVV.